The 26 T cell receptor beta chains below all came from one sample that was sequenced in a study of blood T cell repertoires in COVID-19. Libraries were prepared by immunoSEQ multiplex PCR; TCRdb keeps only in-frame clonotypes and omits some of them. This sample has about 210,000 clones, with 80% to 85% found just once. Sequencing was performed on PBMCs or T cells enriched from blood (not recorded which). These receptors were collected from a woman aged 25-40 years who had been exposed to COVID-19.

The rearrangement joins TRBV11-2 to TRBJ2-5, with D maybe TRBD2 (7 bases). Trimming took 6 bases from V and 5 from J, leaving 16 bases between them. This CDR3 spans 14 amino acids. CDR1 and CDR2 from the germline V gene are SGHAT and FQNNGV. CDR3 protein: CASSLRGGRETQYF. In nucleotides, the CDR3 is TGTGCCAGCAGTCTAAGGGGGGGCCGGGAGACCCAGTACTTC.

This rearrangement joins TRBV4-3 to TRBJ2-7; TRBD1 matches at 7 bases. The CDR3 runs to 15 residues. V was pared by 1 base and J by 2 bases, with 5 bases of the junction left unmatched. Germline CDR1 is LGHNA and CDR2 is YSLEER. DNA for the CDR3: TGCGCCAGCAGCCAAGTTGCAGGGGGTCCCTACGAGCAGTACTTC. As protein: CASSQVAGGPYEQYF.

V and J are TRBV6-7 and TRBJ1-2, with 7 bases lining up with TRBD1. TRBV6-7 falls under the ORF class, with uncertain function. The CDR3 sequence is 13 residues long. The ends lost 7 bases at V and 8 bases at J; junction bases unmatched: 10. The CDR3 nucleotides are TGTGCCAGCACCCTTTGGGACAGCTTCGGCTACACCTTC. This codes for CASTLWDSFGYTF.

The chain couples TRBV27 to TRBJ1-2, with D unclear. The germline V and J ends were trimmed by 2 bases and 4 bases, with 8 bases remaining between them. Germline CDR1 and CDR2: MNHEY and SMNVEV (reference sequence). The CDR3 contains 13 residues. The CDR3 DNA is TGTGCCAGCAGTTTAGGGCAGGCCTATGGCTACACCTTC. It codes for CASSLGQAYGYTF.

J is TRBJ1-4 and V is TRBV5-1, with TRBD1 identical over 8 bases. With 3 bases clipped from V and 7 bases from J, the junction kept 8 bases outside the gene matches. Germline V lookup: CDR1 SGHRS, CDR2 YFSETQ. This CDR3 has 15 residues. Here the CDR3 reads CASSSGQGAAEKLFF. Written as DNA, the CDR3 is TGCGCCAGCAGCTCCGGGCAGGGGGCCGCTGAAAAACTGTTTTTT.

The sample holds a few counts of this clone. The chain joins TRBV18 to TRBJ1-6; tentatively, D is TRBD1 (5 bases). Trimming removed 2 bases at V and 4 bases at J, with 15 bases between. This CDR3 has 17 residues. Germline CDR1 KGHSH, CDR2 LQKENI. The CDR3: CASSPEPRAGYNSPLHF. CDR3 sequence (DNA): TGTGCCAGCTCACCAGAACCTCGGGCAGGGTATAATTCACCCCTCCACTTT. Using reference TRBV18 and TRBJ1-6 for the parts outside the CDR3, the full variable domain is NAGVMQNPRHLVRRRGQEARLRCSPMKGHSHVYWYRQLPEEGLKFMVYLQKENIIDESGMPKERFSAEFPKEGPSILRIQQVVRGDSAAYFCASSPEPRAGYNSPLHFGNGTRLTVT.

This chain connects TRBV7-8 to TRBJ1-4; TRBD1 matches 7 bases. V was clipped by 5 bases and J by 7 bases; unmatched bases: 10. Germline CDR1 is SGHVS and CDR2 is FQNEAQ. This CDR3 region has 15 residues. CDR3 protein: CASSPDRPGGEKLFF. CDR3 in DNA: TGTGCCAGCAGCCCGGACAGGCCAGGGGGTGAAAAACTGTTTTTT. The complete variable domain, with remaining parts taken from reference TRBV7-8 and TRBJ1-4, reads GAGVSQSPRYKVAKRGQDVALRCDPISGHVSLFWYQQALGQGPEFLTYFQNEAQLDKSGLPSDRFFAERPEGSVSTLKIQRTQQEDSAVYLCASSPDRPGGEKLFFGSGTQLSVL.

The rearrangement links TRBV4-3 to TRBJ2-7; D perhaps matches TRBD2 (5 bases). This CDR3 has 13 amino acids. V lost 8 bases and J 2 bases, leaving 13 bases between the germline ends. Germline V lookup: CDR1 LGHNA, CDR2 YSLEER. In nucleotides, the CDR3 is TGCGCCAGCGCCGAGGGAGTTGCCTACGAGCAGTACTTC. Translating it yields CASAEGVAYEQYF.

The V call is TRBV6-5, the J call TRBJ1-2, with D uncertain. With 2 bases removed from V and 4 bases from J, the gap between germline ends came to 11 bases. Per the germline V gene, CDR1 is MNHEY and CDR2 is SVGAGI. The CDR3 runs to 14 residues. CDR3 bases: TGTGCCAGCAGTTACGAGGGCGGAACCTATGGCTACACCTTC. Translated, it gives CASSYEGGTYGYTF.

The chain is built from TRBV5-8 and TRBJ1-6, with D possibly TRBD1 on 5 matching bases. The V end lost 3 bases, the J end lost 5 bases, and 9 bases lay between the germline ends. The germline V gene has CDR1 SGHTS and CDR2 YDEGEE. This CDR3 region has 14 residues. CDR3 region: CASSSGGDNSPLHF. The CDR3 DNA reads TGTGCCAGCAGCTCGGGAGGGGATAATTCACCCCTCCACTTT.

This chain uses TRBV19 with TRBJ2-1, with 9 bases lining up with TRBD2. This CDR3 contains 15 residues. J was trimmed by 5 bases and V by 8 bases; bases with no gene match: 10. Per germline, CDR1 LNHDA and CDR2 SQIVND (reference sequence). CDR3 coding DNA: TGTGCCAGTCGGCCGGGACTAGCCTTTAACAATGAGCAGTTCTTC. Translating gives CASRPGLAFNNEQFF. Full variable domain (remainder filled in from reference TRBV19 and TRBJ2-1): DGGITQSPKYLFRKEGQNVTLSCEQNLNHDAMYWYRQDPGQGLRLIYYSQIVNDFQKGDIAEGYSVSREKKESFPLTVTSAQKNPTAFYLCASRPGLAFNNEQFFGPGTRLTVL.

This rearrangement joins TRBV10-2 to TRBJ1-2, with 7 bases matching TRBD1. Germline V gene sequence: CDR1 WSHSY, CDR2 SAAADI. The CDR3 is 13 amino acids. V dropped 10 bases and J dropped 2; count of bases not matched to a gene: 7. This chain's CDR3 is CATLGQENYGYTF. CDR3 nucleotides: TGCGCCACCCTCGGACAGGAAAACTATGGCTACACCTTC.

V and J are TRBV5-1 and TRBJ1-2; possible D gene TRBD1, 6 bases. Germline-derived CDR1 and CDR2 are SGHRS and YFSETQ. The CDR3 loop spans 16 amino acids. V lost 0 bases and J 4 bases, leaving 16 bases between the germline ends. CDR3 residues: CASSLEIAGAGYGYTF. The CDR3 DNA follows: TGCGCCAGCAGCTTGGAGATAGCGGGGGCGGGCTATGGCTACACCTTC.

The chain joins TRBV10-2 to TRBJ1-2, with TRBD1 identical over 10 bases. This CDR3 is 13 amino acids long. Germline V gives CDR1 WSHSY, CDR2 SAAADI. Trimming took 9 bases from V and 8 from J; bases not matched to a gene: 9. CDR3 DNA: TGCGCCAGTGGGGACAGGGGCCCTGGCGGCTACACCTTC. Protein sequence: CASGDRGPGGYTF.

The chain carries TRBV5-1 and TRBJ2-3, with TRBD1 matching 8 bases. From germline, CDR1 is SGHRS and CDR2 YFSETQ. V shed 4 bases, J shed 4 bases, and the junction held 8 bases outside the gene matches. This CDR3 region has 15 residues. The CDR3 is CASSAQGATPDTQYF. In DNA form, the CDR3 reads TGCGCCAGCAGCGCTCAGGGGGCGACTCCAGATACGCAGTATTTT.

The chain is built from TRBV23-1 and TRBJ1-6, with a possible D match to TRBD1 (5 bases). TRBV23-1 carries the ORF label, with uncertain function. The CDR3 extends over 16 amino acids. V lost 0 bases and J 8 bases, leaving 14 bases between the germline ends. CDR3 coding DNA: TGCGCCAGCAGTCAATCCTCCAGGGAAGGTTATTCACCCCTCCACTTT. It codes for CASSQSSREGYSPLHF.

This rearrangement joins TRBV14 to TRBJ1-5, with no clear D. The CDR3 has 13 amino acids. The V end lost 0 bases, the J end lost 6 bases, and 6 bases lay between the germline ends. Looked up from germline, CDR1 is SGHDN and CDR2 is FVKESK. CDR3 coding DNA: TGTGCCAGCAGCCAAGACCACGGTCAGCCCCAGCATTTT. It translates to CASSQDHGQPQHF.

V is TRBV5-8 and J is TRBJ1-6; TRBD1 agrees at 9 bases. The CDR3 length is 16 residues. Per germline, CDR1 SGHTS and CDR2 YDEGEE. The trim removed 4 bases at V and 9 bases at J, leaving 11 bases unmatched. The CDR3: CASSPGQGHMTSPLHF. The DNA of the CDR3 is TGTGCCAGCAGCCCCGGACAGGGGCATATGACTTCACCCCTCCACTTT.

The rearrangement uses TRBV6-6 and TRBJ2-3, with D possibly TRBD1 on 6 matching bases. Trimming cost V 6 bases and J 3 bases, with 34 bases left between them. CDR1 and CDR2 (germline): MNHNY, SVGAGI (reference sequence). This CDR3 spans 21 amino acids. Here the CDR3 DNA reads TGTGCCAGCAGCTACCCACCTACCCTCCTCGAGACAGGCGGCCTGACAGATACGCAGTATTTT. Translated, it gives CASSYPPTLLETGGLTDTQYF.

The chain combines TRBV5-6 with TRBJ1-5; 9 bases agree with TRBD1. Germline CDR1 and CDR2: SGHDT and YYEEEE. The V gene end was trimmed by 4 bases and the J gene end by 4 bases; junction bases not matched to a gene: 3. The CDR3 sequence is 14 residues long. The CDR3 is CASSRTGVNQPQHF. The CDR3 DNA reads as TGTGCCAGCAGCCGGACAGGGGTGAATCAGCCCCAGCATTTT.

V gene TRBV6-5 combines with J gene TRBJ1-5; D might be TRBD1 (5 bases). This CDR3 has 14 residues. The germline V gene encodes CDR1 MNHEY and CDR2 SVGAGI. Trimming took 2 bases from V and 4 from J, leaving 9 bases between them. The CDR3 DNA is TGTGCCAGCAGTTACCCCGGGGGGAATCAGCCCCAGCATTTT. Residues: CASSYPGGNQPQHF.

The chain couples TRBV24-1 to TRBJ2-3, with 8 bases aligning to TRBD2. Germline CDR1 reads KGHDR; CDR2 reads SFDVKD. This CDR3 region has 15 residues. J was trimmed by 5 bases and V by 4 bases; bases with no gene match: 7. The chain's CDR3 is CATSDPGLGIDTQYF. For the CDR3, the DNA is TGTGCCACCAGTGACCCGGGACTAGGGATAGATACGCAGTATTTT.

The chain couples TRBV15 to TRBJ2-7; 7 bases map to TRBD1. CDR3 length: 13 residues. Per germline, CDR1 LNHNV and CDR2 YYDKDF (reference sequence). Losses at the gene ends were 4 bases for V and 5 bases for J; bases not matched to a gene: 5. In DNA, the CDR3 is TGTGCCACCAGCACCGACAGGGTCCACGAGCAGTACTTC. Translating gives CATSTDRVHEQYF.

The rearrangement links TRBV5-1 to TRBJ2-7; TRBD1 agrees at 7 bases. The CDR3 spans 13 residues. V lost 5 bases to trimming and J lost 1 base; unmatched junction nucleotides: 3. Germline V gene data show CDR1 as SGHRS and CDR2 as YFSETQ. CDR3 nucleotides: TGCGCCAGCAGGCAGACAGGGTCCTACGAGCAGTACTTC. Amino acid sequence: CASRQTGSYEQYF.

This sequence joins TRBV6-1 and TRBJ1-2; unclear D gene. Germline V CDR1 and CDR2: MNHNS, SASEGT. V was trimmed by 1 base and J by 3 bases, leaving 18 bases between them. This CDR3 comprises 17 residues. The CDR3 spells CASSEVGFRDFDYGYTF. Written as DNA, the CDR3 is TGTGCCAGCAGTGAAGTAGGTTTTCGCGACTTTGACTATGGCTACACCTTC.

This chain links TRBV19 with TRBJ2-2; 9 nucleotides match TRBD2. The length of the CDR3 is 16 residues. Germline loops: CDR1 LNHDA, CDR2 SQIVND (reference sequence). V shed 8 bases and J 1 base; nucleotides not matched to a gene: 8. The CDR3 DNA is TGTGCCAGTTTAGATCTAGCGGGGATGAACACCGGGGAGCTGTTTTTT. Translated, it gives CASLDLAGMNTGELFF.